The 27 T cell receptor beta chains below were found in one sample sequenced in a study of CD8+CD57+ T cells in acquired aplastic anemia. All sequencing subjects had displayed CD8+CD57+ cell expansion on flow cytometry. Genomic DNA was employed as the template in profiling TCR beta VDJ and CDR3. MiXCR, applied by TCRdb to the reads, yields one record per CDR3 protein. In the table there are 270,000 or so distinct CDR3 sequences, roughly 82% of which are singletons. The sample was sorted CD4+, CD8+, or CD8+CD57+ T cells (not recorded which) from PBMCs. These receptors were obtained from a human donor with aplastic anemia.

In regard to this clonotype: No conserved phenylalanine or tryptophan ends this CDR3, so it is likely a read error. It is unclear where the CDR3 begins or ends on the DNA, so no DNA is shown, and the CDR3 is as TCRdb lists it. V is TRBV7-3 and J is TRBJ2-5. Germline V lookup: CDR1 SGHTA, CDR2 FQGTGA. The CDR3 adds up to 12 amino acids, both ends counted. The CDR3 protein is CASSLDTQNFCP.

As concerns this clonotype: Its ends do not fully match the called genes, so a read error is possible. The chain uses TRBV7-8 and TRBJ2-5; TRBD2 agrees at 8 bases. The CDR3 runs to 12 residues. Germline V gives CDR1 SGHVS, CDR2 FQNEAQ. CDR3 sequence (DNA): TGTGCCAGACGGGGGGCGGGAGGTACCGATACGTTC. Amino acid sequence: CARRGAGGTDTF.

The chain's CDR3 is CASSGLARQETQYF. CDR3 nucleotide sequence: TGTGCCAGCAGCGGGTTAGCCCGCCAAGAGACCCAGTACTTC. This chain joins TRBV5-5 and TRBJ2-5; no clear D gene. The CDR3 sequence is 14 residues long. In germline, CDR1 is SGHKS, CDR2 YYEKEE (reference sequence). The V gene lost 4 bases and the J gene lost 1 base, with 11 bases spanning the gap.

This clonotype was picked up many times. This chain uses TRBV6-2 or TRBV6-3 with TRBJ1-2, with D possibly being TRBD1 (5 bases). This CDR3 spans 15 amino acids. V gave up 5 bases and J gave up 6 bases, with 19 bases separating them. Germline lookup yields CDR1 MNHEY and CDR2 SVGEGT. DNA of the CDR3: TGTGCCAGCAGTCGGAACCCAGGGTCTCTGGATGGCTACACCTTC. It yields the protein CASSRNPGSLDGYTF.

Remarks on this clonotype: A junction boundary mismatches the germline segment, possibly from a read error. This rearrangement joins TRBV6-5 to TRBJ2-1; D not resolved. Germline-derived CDR1 and CDR2 are MNHEY and SVGAGI. This CDR3 region has 16 residues. The CDR3 here is CAISDYGPKGQDEQFF. DNA for the CDR3: TGTGCCATCAGTGATTATGGTCCCAAAGGTCAGGATGAGCAGTTCTTC.

V is TRBV7-9 and J is TRBJ2-6, with D perhaps TRBD2 (5 bases). Germline V gene data show CDR1 as SEHNR and CDR2 as FQNEAQ (reference sequence). CDR3 length: 15 residues. V was shortened by 5 bases and J by 18 bases, with 26 bases between the two germline ends. The CDR3 sequence is CASSPGACGRVIQTF. Written as DNA, the CDR3 is TGTGCCAGCAGCCCAGGAGCGTGTGGGCGGGTCATCCAGACTTTC. The whole variable domain, filled in from reference TRBV7-9 and TRBJ2-6, reads DTGVSQNPRHKITKRGQNVTFRCDPISEHNRLYWYRQTLGQGPEFLTYFQNEAQLEKSRLLSDRFSAERPKGSFSTLEIQRTEQGDSAMYLCASSPGACGRVIQTFGAGSRLTVL.

Remarks on this clonotype: This CDR3 is missing its conserved last phenylalanine or tryptophan, likely due to a read error. The DNA is omitted, as the CDR3 cannot be located on it reliably, and the CDR3 follows TCRdb's listing. This sequence joins TRBV7-6 and TRBJ2-1. Germline V gives CDR1 SGHVS, CDR2 FNYEAQ. The CDR3 is 13 amino acids in total, end residues counted. CDR3 region: CASSSGYSREQQY.

V gene TRBV6-5 combines with J gene TRBJ2-7; the D call may be TRBD1 or TRBD2 (5 bases each). The ends were cut back, 10 bases at V and 3 bases at J, with 19 bases in the middle. The CDR3 contains 14 residues. Germline V gene lookup returns CDR1 MNHEY and CDR2 SVGAGI. The CDR3 spells CATKFRGEHYEQYF. CDR3 DNA sequence: TGTGCCACCAAGTTCAGAGGGGAGCACTACGAGCAGTACTTC.

As regards this clonotype: An end of the junction does not agree with germline; a read error may underlie this. The CDR3 protein is CASSLRDRGTEDVF. Here the CDR3 DNA reads TGTGCCAGCAGCTTACGGGACAGGGGCACTGAAGATGTCTTT. The chain links TRBV9 to TRBJ1-1; 10 bases fit TRBD1. This CDR3 spans 14 amino acids. CDR1 SGDLS and CDR2 YYNGEE come from the germline V gene.

The chain joins TRBV2 to TRBJ2-3; D is ambiguous. CDR3 length equals 14 residues. Trimming left V 4 bases short and J 5 bases short, with 13 bases between. Germline lookup yields CDR1 SNHLY and CDR2 FYNNEI. The CDR3 spells CASSVRRVGDTQYF. The CDR3 bases are TGTGCCAGCAGTGTGCGTCGGGTGGGAGATACGCAGTATTTT.

The CDR3 nucleotides read TGTGTAGCGGGAGGTCCCGATACGCAGTATTTT. This sequence encodes CVAGGPDTQYF. This rearrangement joins TRBV9 to TRBJ2-3, with 10 bases lining up with TRBD2. The CDR3 runs to 11 residues. Germline assignment: CDR1 SGDLS and CDR2 YYNGEE.

The rearrangement uses TRBV7-3 and TRBJ1-4; D is unclear. V shed 7 bases and J shed 0 bases, with 9 bases lying between them. The CDR3 has 14 residues. Germline CDR1 SGHTA, CDR2 FQGTGA. DNA for the CDR3: TGTGCCAGCATCTGGAGGCCAACTAATGAAAAACTGTTTTTT. This gives the protein CASIWRPTNEKLFF.

On this clonotype: A read error may produce the germline difference seen at one junction end. The V call is TRBV7-8, the J call TRBJ1-2; weak D call: TRBD1 (5 bases). The germline V gene has CDR1 SGHVS and CDR2 FQNEAQ. This CDR3 is built from 14 residues. For the CDR3, the DNA is TGTGCCAGCAGCTCAGGAGGAGGACACGATACGCAGTATTTC. Protein product: CASSSGGGHDTQYF.

The chain uses TRBV7-9 and TRBJ2-7; 7 bases align to TRBD2. The CDR3 contains 15 residues. With V trimmed by 6 bases and J by 12 bases, 20 bases remained unmatched. Germline V gene sequence: CDR1 SEHNR, CDR2 FQNEAQ (reference sequence). The CDR3 reads CASRGEGMGSYVGYF. CDR3 sequence (DNA): TGTGCCAGCAGGGGGGAGGGGATGGGCTCCTACGTGGGGTACTTC.

The CDR3 spells CASSLSGGRDTQDTQYF. The CDR3 bases are TGTGCCAGCAGCTTATCGGGAGGTCGCGATACGCAGGATACCCAGTACTTC. The chain uses TRBV7-8 and TRBJ2-5; 7 positions agree with TRBD2. This CDR3 has 17 amino acids. Germline V gene data show CDR1 as SGHVS and CDR2 as FQNEAQ. The ends lost 2 bases at V and 8 bases at J; junction bases unmatched: 17.

This clonotype showed up just a few times. An end of the junction differs from the germline gene, which may be a read error. The chain is built from TRBV7-2 and TRBJ1-1; D is undetermined. Germline values: CDR1 SGHTA, CDR2 FQGNSA. The CDR3 contains 15 residues. CDR3 DNA: TGTGCCAGCAGCTTAGCTCTGACTCCCGACACTGAGGCTTTCTTT. This sequence encodes CASSLALTPDTEAFF.

V and J are TRBV9 and TRBJ2-7; D not resolved. Trimming shortened V by 0 bases and J by 1 base, and 20 bases separated the two germline ends. The CDR3 has 18 residues. Germline V gene data show CDR1 as SGDLS and CDR2 as YYNGEE. CDR3 sequence reads: CASSVGTARNQPSYEQYV. In DNA, the CDR3 is TGTGCCAGCAGCGTAGGGACCGCCCGGAATCAGCCTTCCTACGAGCAGTACGTC.

For this clonotype: An end of the junction differs from the germline gene, which may be a read error. The genes are TRBV7-9 and TRBJ2-3; the D is unclear. Germline values: CDR1 SEHNR, CDR2 FQNEAQ (reference sequence). The CDR3 is made up of 14 amino acids. The CDR3 bases are TGTGCCTGCAGCTTGGCCGACCTCACAGATACGCAGTATTTT. Translating gives CACSLADLTDTQYF.

As for this clonotype: Lacking the conserved final phenylalanine or tryptophan, this CDR3 likely reflects a read error. Because the CDR3's place on the DNA is in doubt, the DNA is left out and the CDR3 is given as listed by TCRdb. V is TRBV2 and J is TRBJ1-1; the D call of TRBD1 is as the table states it, not checked on the DNA. Germline-derived CDR1 and CDR2 are SNHLY and FYNNEI. Including both end residues, the CDR3 is 15 amino acids long. Here the CDR3 reads CASSVAQRNQPQHFG.

This chain connects TRBV7-2 to TRBJ2-7, with 7 nucleotides matching TRBD2. CDR1 and CDR2 from the germline V gene are SGHTA and FQGNSA. V gave up 2 bases and J gave up 13 bases; unmatched junction bases: 17. The CDR3 consists of 15 residues. The CDR3 DNA is TGTGCCAGCAGCTTACCGGGGGGTCCCGTTACGCAGTATTACTTC. It is translated as CASSLPGGPVTQYYF.

On this clonotype: One end of the junction does not line up with germline, which may come from a read error. The CDR3 protein is CASSMASGLCKQHFF. DNA for the CDR3: TGTGCCAGTAGTATGGCTAGCGGGCTCTGCAAGCAGCACTTCTTC. The chain uses TRBV19 and TRBJ2-1; 8 bases are a match to TRBD2. Per germline, CDR1 LNHDA and CDR2 SQIVND (reference sequence). This CDR3 contains 15 residues.

In regard to this clonotype: At one end the junction does not follow the germline gene, possibly because of a read error. The rearrangement uses TRBV2 and TRBJ1-4; TRBD1 matches 7 bases. Germline V gene sequence: CDR1 SNHLY, CDR2 FYNNEI. The CDR3 loop spans 14 amino acids. The CDR3 loop reads CATEVGQGDEKLFF. The DNA for the CDR3 is TGTGCCACCGAAGTGGGGCAGGGGGACGAAAAACTGTTTTTC.

This clonotype was detected only once. The CDR3 DNA reads TGTGCCAGCACCGTAGGGAGGGTCCCCTCTGGGGCTAAAGAGACCCAGTACTTC. Encoded protein: CASTVGRVPSGAKETQYF. The rearrangement joins TRBV7-6 to TRBJ2-5, with TRBD2 identical over 7 bases. CDR1 is SGHVS, CDR2 FNYEAQ, per germline. Trimming took 7 bases from V and 3 from J; bases not matched to a gene: 20. The CDR3 has 18 residues.

This clonotype was observed a handful of times. This chain links TRBV5-6 with TRBJ2-1, with TRBD1 as a possible D gene (6 bases). Trimming stripped 0 bases from V and 8 bases from J, with 6 bases between. This CDR3 spans 12 amino acids. CDR1 and CDR2 from the germline V gene are SGHDT and YYEEEE. Written as DNA, the CDR3 is TGTGCCAGCAGCTTGGAGGGGGATGAGCAGTTCTTC. Its translation: CASSLEGDEQFF.

This clonotype came up once. The J gene is TRBJ2-1, the V gene TRBV9; D is possibly TRBD1 or TRBD2 (6 bases each). The V gene's germline CDR1 is SGDLS and CDR2 YYNGEE. This CDR3 spans 12 amino acids. The V end was cut by 0 bases, the J end by 12 bases, with 10 bases between. In nucleotides, the CDR3 is TGTGCCAGCAGCGTAGAGGGGGGTGGGCAGTTCTTC. This gives the protein CASSVEGGGQFF. The variable domain in full, with the rest retrieved from reference TRBV9 and TRBJ2-1, is DSGVTQTPKHLITATGQRVTLRCSPRSGDLSVYWYQQSLDQGLQFLIQYYNGEERAKGNILERFSAQQFPDLHSELNLSSLELGDSALYFCASSVEGGGQFFGPGTRLTVL.

V gene TRBV5-6 combines with J gene TRBJ1-3; the D is unclear. V lost 4 bases and J lost 0, with 11 bases in between. The CDR3 contains 15 residues. In germline, CDR1 is SGHDT, CDR2 YYEEEE. This chain's CDR3 is CASSPKASSGNTIYF. The CDR3 DNA reads as TGTGCCAGCAGCCCAAAGGCGAGCTCTGGAAACACCATATATTTT.

Note on this clonotype: Mismatch with germline at one junction end may stem from a read error. The chain recombines TRBV7-9 with TRBJ2-3, with 7 bases matching TRBD2. The CDR3 extends over 15 amino acids. Germline assignment: CDR1 SEHNR and CDR2 FQNEAQ (reference sequence). CDR3 protein: CASSKYGGSTDTPYF. The CDR3 DNA reads as TGTGCCAGCAGCAAGTACGGGGGGTCGACAGATACGCCGTATTTT.